This paragraph reports one TCR beta chain. CDR3 length equals 15 residues. V was pared by 4 bases and J by 7 bases, with 11 bases of the junction left unmatched. Per the germline V gene, CDR1 is SGHRS and CDR2 is YFSETQ. The source of the sample is a study of brain T cells in children with intractable seizures. Time point noted: blood from clinic visit 5 months post-surgery; TSC patient then seizure free. Here immunoSEQ multiplex PCR was the method, and the copy in TCRdb shows in-frame clones only, minus some. This table holds about 340,000 clones, 93% found once. The V and J genes are TRBV5-1 and TRBJ1-2; TRBD1 agrees at 9 bases. Source: peripheral blood, taken around 5 months after surgery. The origin of this receptor is a boy younger than two with tuberous sclerosis and intractable seizures. The CDR3 DNA sequence: TGCGCCAGCAGCGCCCGGGACAGGGATCCGAGTGGCTACACCTTC. Amino acids: CASSARDRDPSGYTF. Based on the CDR3 plus reference TRBV5-1 and TRBJ1-2, the full variable domain is KAGVTQTPRYLIKTRGQQVTLSCSPISGHRSVSWYQQTPGQGLQFLFEYFSETQRNKGNFPGRFSGRQFSNSRSEMNVSTLELGDSALYLCASSARDRDPSGYTFGSGTRLTVV.